The rows below give T cell receptor beta chains drawn from one sample of a study of glioma-infiltrating T cells. Each CDR3 protein is one row after TCRdb ran MiXCR on the multiplex PCR reads. The sample lists about 190,000 distinct CDR3 sequences, around 32% occurring once. The sample comprised glioma tissue, nonneoplastic brain tissue, or PBMCs (not recorded which). The receptors shown here come from a human donor with low-grade glioma or glioblastoma, undergoing nonglioma brain surgery, or in good health (not recorded which). The CDR3 runs from the conserved cysteine through the conserved F or W. Clone size is stated in some rows and not others, as once, few, many or a class when expanded.

cdr3_aa	v_call	cdr3_length	clone_size
CASSHSVRQGGSQPQHF	TRBV6-2/TRBV6-3	17	many
CASSALGQGNQPQHF	TRBV7-9	15	few
CATVDVLNQPQHF	TRBV10-3	13	many
CATILRGSPYNEQFF	TRBV28	15	NA
CSARGLGGGGYEQYF	TRBV20-1	15	many
CASSPGQGTYEQYF	TRBV27	14	many
CASSQAGQGRTEAFF	TRBV4-2	15	few
CAWRGQSSSGNTIYF	TRBV30	15	NA
CATSDSSLNEQFF	TRBV24-1	13	many
CASNRQGSNQPQHF	TRBV15	14	NA
CASSQVGQLAKNIQYF	TRBV4-1	16	many
CASSLVVKLGNEQFF	TRBV7-6	15	few
CSVNQGVQETQYF	TRBV29-1	13	NA
CSSILLGQNYGYTF	TRBV27	14	NA